Described below is a single T cell receptor beta chain sequence and its context. As yet, its antigen is unknown. The entry originates in a study of T cell clonotyping in hematopoietic cell transplantation. Study conclusions and caveats: After transplant, recipient diversity fell while pathologically expanded clonotypes grew through day 180. Few recipient clonotypes overlapped donors; over 95% were de novo at given depth.

Some clones are missing from TCRdb's copy, which holds only in-frame ones; the method was immunoSEQ multiplex PCR. The data contain 25,000 to 35,000 clones, around 70% of them singletons. Noted time point: recipient sample about 28 days before transplant, after cytoreduction. The CDR3 is 14 amino acids. Germline CDR1 MNHEY, CDR2 SVGAGI. The ends lost 5 bases at V and 6 bases at J; junction bases unmatched: 6. The starting material was peripheral blood mononuclear cells, obtained before stem cell transplant. The rearrangement uses TRBV6-5 and TRBJ2-1; 8 bases are shared with TRBD1. The TCR was taken from a man aged 50 to 60 with myelodysplastic syndrome. Some clones in this sample may be carry-over from other donors' samples. CDR3 sequence (DNA): TGTGCCAGCAGTCCGTGGACAGGGCCCAATGAGCAGTTCTTC. This translates into CASSPWTGPNEQFF.